This TCR beta chain was observed in a study of blood T cell repertoires in COVID-19. Across the study: COVID-19 samples from acute and convalescent phases originated in the United States, Italy and Spain.

The Seattle site enrolled patients during active infection and followed them longitudinally. In the authors' methods: Scientists estimated how many nucleated cells there were by amplifying reference gene primers. Sequencing was performed with immunoSEQ multiplex PCR; in TCRdb, only in-frame clones are kept and a portion is missing. V, J and clone size derive from that table, while D and trimming were established from the DNA sequence. The table has a few hundred thousand clones, about four fifths seen once. V was cut by 8 bases and J by 7 bases, with 12 bases left in between. The CDR3 is made up of 12 amino acids. Germline-derived CDR1 and CDR2 are LNHDA and SQIVND (reference sequence).

The chain has TRBV19 and TRBJ1-5; TRBD1 might be the D (6 bases). The sample consisted of peripheral blood. The receptor comes from an older person with COVID-19, enrolled during active disease. CDR3 amino acids: CASSNRAQPQHF. DNA of the CDR3: TGTGCCAGTTCAAACAGGGCCCAGCCCCAGCATTTT.